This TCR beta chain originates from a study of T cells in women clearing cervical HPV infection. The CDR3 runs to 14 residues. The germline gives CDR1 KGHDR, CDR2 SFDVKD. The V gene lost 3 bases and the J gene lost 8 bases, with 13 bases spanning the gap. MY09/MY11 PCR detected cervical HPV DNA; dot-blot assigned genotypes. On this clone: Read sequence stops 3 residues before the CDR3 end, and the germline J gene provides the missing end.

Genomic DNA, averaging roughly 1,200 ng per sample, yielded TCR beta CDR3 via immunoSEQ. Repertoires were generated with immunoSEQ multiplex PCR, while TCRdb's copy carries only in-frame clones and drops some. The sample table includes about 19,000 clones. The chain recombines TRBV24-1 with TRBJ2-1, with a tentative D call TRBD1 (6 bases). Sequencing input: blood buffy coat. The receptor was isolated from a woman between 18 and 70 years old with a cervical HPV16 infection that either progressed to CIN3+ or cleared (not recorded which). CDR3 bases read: TGTGCCACCAGTGATCCTACAGGGAACGATGAG. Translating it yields CATSDPTGNDE. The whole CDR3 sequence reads CATSDPTGNDEQFF.